This T cell receptor (beta chain) was sequenced in a study of graft-versus-host responses after intestinal transplantation. In regard to this clone: Antigen specificity is unknown.

Method: immunoSEQ multiplex PCR; TCRdb's copy keeps in-frame clones and lacks some. Seen here are 85,000 to 100,000 clones, 80% to 95% observed once, and the top ten hold about 0.062%. The germline V gene has CDR1 MNHNY and CDR2 SVGAGI (reference sequence). The CDR3 runs to 16 residues. Trimming cost V 0 bases and J 2 bases, with 12 bases left between them. The TCR originated in a human donor who was the organ donor for an intestinal transplant. The chain uses TRBV6-6 and TRBJ2-3, with TRBD2 as a possible D gene (7 bases). The starting material was unstimulated CD8+ T cells sorted from spleen or lymph node cells, obtained before transplant. In DNA, the CDR3 is TGTGCCAGCAGTTACTCGTGGGGGGGGGCCACAGATACGCAGTATTTT. Its translation: CASSYSWGGATDTQYF.